These 5 T cell receptor beta chains share one sample of origin, sequenced in a study of glioma-infiltrating T cells. The iRepertoire nested amplicon-rescue multiplex PCR amplified TCR alpha and beta CDR3s from RNA. MiXCR, run by TCRdb on the multiplex PCR reads, gives a single entry per CDR3 protein. The sample yields more than 350,000 distinct CDR3 sequences, roughly two fifths seen once. Specimen: glioma tissue, nonneoplastic brain tissue, or PBMCs (not recorded which). The receptor source for this set is a human donor with low-grade glioma or glioblastoma, undergoing nonglioma brain surgery, or in good health (not recorded which).

The genes are TRBV28 and TRBJ2-3, with 12 positions matching TRBD1. J was trimmed by 2 bases and V by 5 bases; bases with no gene match: 14. Germline CDR1 MDHEN, CDR2 SYDVKM. This CDR3 has 19 residues. The CDR3 spells CASSPITPGTGGDTDTQYF. CDR3 bases: TGTGCCAGCAGTCCTATCACCCCCGGGACAGGGGGCGACACAGATACGCAGTATTTT.

This rearrangement joins TRBV2 to TRBJ1-3; TRBD1 matches at 8 bases. V was pared by 5 bases and J by 8 bases, with 5 bases of the junction left unmatched. Germline V gene data show CDR1 as SNHLY and CDR2 as FYNNEI. The CDR3 totals 13 residues. The CDR3 DNA reads as TGTGCCAGCAGTCCTGACAGGGGCTACACCATATATTTT. Translating it yields CASSPDRGYTIYF.

This clonotype was seen a few times. The CDR3 nucleotides are TGCAGTGCTAGAGATCCGGACAGCCACGAAAAACTGTTTTTT. This gives the protein CSARDPDSHEKLFF. This chain links TRBV20-1 with TRBJ1-4; maybe TRBD1 (6 bases). The V end lost 0 bases, the J end lost 8 bases, and 13 bases lay between the germline ends. This CDR3 region has 14 residues. Germline V gene sequence: CDR1 DFQATT, CDR2 SNEGSKA (reference sequence).

Details on this clonotype: A much larger clone lies one base from this, so it may be a read error. The chain links TRBV6-1 to TRBJ2-7, with unresolved D. Germline V gene lookup returns CDR1 MNHNS and CDR2 SASEGT. CDR3 length: 15 amino acids. The CDR3 sequence: CAISEKEDSSYEQYF. In DNA, the CDR3 is TGTGCCATCAGTGAGAAGGAAGATAGCTCCTACGAGCAGTACTTC.

A note on this clonotype: One end of the junction fails to match germline, which may point to a read error. The J gene is TRBJ1-2, the V gene TRBV3-1; 7 positions match TRBD1. Germline loops: CDR1 LGHDT, CDR2 YNNKEL (reference sequence). The CDR3 extends over 17 amino acids. This chain's CDR3 is CASSQAGLKQGRYVYTF. The CDR3 DNA reads as TGTGCCAGCAGCCAAGCGGGACTCAAACAGGGGAGGTATGTCTACACCTTC.